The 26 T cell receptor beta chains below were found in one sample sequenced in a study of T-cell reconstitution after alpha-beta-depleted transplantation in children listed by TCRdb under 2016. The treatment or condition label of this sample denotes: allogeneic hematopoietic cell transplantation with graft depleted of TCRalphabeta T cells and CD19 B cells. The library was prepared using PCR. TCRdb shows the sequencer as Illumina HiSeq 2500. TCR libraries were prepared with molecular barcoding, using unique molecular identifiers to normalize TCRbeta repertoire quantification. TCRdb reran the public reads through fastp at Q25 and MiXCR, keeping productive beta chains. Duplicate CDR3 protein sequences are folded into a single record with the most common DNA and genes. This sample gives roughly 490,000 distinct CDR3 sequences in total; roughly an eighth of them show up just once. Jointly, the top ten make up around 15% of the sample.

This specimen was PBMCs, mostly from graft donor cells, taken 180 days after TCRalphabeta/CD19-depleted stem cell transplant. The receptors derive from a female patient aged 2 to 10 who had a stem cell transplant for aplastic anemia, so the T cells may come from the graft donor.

The chain's CDR3 is CASSVGLPSGNTGELFF. For the CDR3, the DNA is TGTGCCAGCAGCGTAGGTTTACCTAGCGGCAACACCGGGGAGCTGTTTTTT. The chain combines TRBV9 with TRBJ2-2, with 7 bases matching TRBD2. Germline assignment: CDR1 SGDLS and CDR2 YYNGEE. V lost 0 bases and J lost 2; bases outside the gene matches: 7. CDR3 size: 17 residues. Filled out from reference TRBV9 and TRBJ2-2, the complete variable domain reads DSGVTQTPKHLITATGQRVTLRCSPRSGDLSVYWYQQSLDQGLQFLIQYYNGEERAKGNILERFSAQQFPDLHSELNLSSLELGDSALYFCASSVGLPSGNTGELFFGEGSRLTVL.

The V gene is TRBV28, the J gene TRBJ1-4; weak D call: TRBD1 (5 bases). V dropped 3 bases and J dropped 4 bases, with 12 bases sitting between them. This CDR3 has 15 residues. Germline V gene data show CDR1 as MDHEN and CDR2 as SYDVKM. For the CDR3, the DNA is TGTGCCAGCAGTTTCTACAGGAGCCATAATGAAAAACTGTTTTTT. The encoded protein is CASSFYRSHNEKLFF. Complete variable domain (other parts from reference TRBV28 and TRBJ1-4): DVKVTQSSRYLVKRTGEKVFLECVQDMDHENMFWYRQDPGLGLRLIYFSYDVKMKEKGDIPEGYSVSREKKERFSLILESASTNQTSMYLCASSFYRSHNEKLFFGSGTQLSVL.

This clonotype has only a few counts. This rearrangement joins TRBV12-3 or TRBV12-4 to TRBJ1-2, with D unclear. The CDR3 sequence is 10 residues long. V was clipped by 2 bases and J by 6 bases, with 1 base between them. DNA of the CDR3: TGTGCCAGCAGTTTAAATGGCTACACCTTC. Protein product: CASSLNGYTF.

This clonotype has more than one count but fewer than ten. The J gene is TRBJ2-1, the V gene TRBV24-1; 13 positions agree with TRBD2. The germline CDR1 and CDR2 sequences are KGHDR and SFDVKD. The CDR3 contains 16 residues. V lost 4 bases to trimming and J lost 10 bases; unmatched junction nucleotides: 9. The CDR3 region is CATSELGLAGDGEQFF. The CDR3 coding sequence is TGTGCCACCAGTGAACTCGGACTAGCGGGAGACGGCGAGCAGTTCTTC.

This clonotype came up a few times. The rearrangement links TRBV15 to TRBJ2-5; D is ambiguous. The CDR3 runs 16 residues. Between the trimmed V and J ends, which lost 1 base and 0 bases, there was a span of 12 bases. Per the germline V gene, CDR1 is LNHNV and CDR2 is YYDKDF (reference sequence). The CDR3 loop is CATSRGQSDYQETQYF. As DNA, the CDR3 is TGTGCCACCAGCAGAGGTCAGAGCGACTACCAAGAGACCCAGTACTTC.

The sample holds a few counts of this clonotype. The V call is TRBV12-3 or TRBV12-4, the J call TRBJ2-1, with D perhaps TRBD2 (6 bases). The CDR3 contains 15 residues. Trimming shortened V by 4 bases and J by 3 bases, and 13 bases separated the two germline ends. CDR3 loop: CASSSTGAGYNEQFF. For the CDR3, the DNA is TGTGCCAGCAGTTCGACGGGAGCGGGCTACAATGAGCAGTTCTTC.

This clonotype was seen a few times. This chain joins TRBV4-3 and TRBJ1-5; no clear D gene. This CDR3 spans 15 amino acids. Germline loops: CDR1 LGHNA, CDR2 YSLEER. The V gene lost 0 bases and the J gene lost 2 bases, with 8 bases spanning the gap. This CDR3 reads CASSQDVAGNQPQHF. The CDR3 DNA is TGCGCCAGCAGCCAAGATGTGGCAGGCAATCAGCCCCAGCATTTT.

CDR3 in amino acids: CASSQDRETSGSYNEQFF. The CDR3 DNA is TGCGCCAGCAGCCAAGATCGGGAGACTAGCGGCTCCTACAATGAGCAGTTCTTC. V usage is TRBV4-1 and J usage is TRBJ2-1; 9 positions match TRBD2. CDR3 size: 18 residues. The J segment lost 0 bases and the V segment lost 0 bases, leaving 6 bases of the junction unmatched. Germline V gene lookup returns CDR1 MGHRA and CDR2 YSYEKL.

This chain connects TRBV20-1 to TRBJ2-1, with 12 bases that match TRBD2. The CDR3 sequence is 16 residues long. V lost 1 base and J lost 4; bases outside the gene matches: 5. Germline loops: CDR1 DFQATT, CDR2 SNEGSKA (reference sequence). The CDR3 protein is CSARGLAGEKYNEQFF. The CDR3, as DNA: TGCAGTGCTAGAGGACTAGCGGGAGAGAAATACAATGAGCAGTTCTTC.

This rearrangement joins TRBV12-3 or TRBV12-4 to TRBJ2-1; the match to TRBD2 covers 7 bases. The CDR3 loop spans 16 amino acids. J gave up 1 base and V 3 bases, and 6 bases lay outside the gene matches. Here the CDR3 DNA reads TGTGCCAGCAGTTTTCCGGCGGGAGCGTCCTACAATGAGCAGTTCTTC. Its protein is CASSFPAGASYNEQFF.

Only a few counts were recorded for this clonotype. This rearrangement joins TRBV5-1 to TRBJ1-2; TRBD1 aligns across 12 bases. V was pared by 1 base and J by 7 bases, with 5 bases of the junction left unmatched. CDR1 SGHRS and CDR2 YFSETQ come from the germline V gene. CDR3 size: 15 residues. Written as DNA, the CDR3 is TGCGCCAGCAGCTTGCAGGGACAGGGGGCGCCTGGCTACACCTTC. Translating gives CASSLQGQGAPGYTF. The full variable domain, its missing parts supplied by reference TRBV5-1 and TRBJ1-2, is KAGVTQTPRYLIKTRGQQVTLSCSPISGHRSVSWYQQTPGQGLQFLFEYFSETQRNKGNFPGRFSGRQFSNSRSEMNVSTLELGDSALYLCASSLQGQGAPGYTFGSGTRLTVV.

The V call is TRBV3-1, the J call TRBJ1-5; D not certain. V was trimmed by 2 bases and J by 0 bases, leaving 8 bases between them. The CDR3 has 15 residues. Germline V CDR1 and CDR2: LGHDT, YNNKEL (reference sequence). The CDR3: CASSQMGYSNQPQHF. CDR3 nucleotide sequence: TGTGCCAGCAGCCAAATGGGGTATAGCAATCAGCCCCAGCATTTT.

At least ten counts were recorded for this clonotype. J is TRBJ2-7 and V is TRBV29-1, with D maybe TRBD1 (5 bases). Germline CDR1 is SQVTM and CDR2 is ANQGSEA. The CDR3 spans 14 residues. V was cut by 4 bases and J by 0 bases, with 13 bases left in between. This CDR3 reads CSVAPQETSYEQYF. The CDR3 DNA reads TGCAGCGTTGCTCCACAGGAAACCTCCTACGAGCAGTACTTC.

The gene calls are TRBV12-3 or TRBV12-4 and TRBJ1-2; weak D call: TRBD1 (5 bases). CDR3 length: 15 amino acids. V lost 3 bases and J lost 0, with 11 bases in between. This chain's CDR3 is CASSFRTRANYGYTF. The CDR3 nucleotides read TGTGCCAGCAGTTTTAGGACAAGAGCTAACTATGGCTACACCTTC.

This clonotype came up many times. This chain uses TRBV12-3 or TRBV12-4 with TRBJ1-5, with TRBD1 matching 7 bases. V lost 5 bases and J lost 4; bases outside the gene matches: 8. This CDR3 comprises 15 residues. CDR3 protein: CASSPQGQTNQPQHF. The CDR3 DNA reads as TGTGCCAGCAGTCCCCAGGGACAGACGAATCAGCCCCAGCATTTT.

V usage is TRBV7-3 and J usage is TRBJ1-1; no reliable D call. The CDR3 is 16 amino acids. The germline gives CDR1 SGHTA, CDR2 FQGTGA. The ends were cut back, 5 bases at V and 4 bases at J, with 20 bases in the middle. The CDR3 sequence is CASSLNPGGWGTEAFF. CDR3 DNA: TGTGCCAGCAGCCTAAATCCAGGAGGATGGGGCACTGAAGCTTTCTTT.

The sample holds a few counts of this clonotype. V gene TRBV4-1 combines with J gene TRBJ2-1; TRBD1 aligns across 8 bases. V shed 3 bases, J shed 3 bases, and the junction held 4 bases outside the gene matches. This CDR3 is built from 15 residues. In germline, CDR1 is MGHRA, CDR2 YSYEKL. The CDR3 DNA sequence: TGCGCCAGCAGCCATAATACAGGGGGCTACAATGAGCAGTTCTTC. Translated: CASSHNTGGYNEQFF.

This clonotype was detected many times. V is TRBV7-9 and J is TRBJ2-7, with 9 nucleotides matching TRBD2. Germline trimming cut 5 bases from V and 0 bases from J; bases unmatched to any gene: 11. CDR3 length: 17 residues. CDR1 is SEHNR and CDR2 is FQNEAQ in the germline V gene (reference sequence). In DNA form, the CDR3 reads TGTGCCAGCAGCCCTCCCAAGGGTAGCGGGGGCTCCTACGAGCAGTACTTC. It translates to CASSPPKGSGGSYEQYF.

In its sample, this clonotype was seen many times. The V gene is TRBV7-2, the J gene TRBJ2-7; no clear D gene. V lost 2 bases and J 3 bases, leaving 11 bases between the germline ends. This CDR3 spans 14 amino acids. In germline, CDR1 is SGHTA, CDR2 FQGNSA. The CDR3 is CASSLKEPGYEQYF. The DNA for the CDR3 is TGTGCCAGCAGCTTAAAGGAGCCCGGCTACGAGCAGTACTTC.

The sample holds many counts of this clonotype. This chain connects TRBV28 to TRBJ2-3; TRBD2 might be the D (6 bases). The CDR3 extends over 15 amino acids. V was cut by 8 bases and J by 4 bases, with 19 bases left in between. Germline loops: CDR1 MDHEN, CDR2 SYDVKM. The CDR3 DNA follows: TGTGCCAGCTCAACCGGGACTTTCAGCGCAGATACGCAGTATTTT. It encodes CASSTGTFSADTQYF.

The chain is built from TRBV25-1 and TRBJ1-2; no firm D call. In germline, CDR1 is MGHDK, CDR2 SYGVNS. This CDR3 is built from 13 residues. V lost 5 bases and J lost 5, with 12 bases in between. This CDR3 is CASSWGRWYGYTF. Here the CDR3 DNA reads TGTGCCAGCAGTTGGGGTCGCTGGTATGGCTACACCTTC.

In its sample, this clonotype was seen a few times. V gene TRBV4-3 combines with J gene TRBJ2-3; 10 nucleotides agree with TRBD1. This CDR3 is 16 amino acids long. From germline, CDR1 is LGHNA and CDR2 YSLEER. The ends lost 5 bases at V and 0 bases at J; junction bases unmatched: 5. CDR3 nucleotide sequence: TGCGCCAGCAGCAGGGGACAGGGGCCCAGCACAGATACGCAGTATTTT. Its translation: CASSRGQGPSTDTQYF.

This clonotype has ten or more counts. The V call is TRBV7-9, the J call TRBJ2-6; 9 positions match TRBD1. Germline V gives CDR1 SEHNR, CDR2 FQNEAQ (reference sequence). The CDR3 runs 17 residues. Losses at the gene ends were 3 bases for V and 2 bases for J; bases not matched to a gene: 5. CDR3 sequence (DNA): TGTGCCAGCAGCTTTCGGACAGGGGTCACTGGGGCCAACGTCCTGACTTTC. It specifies CASSFRTGVTGANVLTF.

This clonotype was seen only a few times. The CDR3 bases are TGCAGTGCTAGAGAAGACGGAGCCGACGGGGCTTTCTTT. Amino acid sequence: CSAREDGADGAFF. This chain joins TRBV20-1 and TRBJ1-1; unclear D gene. Germline CDR1 reads DFQATT; CDR2 reads SNEGSKA (reference sequence). The CDR3 is 13 residues long. V was trimmed by 0 bases and J by 11 bases, leaving 16 bases between them.

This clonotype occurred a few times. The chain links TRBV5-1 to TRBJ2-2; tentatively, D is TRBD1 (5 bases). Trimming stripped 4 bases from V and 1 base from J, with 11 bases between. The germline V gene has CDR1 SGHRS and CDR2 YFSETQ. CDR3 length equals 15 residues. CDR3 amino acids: CASSPDQGNTGELFF. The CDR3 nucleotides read TGCGCCAGCAGCCCAGACCAGGGGAACACCGGGGAGCTGTTTTTT.

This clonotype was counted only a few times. CDR3 sequence: CASSLELYGYTF. The CDR3 DNA reads as TGTGCCAGCAGCTTGGAACTCTATGGCTACACCTTC. The chain links TRBV5-6 to TRBJ1-2; D is uncertain. The CDR3 extends over 12 amino acids. Germline V gene lookup returns CDR1 SGHDT and CDR2 YYEEEE. V was trimmed by 0 bases and J by 4 bases, leaving 4 bases between them.